Listed below are T cell receptor beta chains from one sample, sequenced in a study of intratumoral heterogeneity in liver cancer. The repertoire was sequenced with immunoSEQ multiplex PCR; TCRdb's copy has only in-frame clones and lacks some. The sample lists approximately 20,000 clones; approximately 70% were seen once. This specimen consisted of tumor-adjacent normal tissue, obtained before any cancer treatment. The receptor source for this set is a woman between 70 and 85 years old with hepatocellular carcinoma. Both conserved end residues are part of each CDR3. Fields, in order: clone size, CDR3 length, D gene, J gene, V gene, CDR3 DNA, CDR3 protein. The D gene is left open where the match is weak. Size is omitted from some rows. Given values are once, few, many or a class for expanded clones.

clone size: -
CDR3 length: 13
D gene: -
J gene: TRBJ1-5
V gene: TRBV5-6
CDR3 DNA: TGTGCCAGCAGCGCGTACGGCAATCAGCCCCAGCATTTT
CDR3 protein: CASSAYGNQPQHF

clone size: -
CDR3 length: 16
D gene: -
J gene: TRBJ2-3
V gene: TRBV5-6
CDR3 DNA: TGTGCCAGCAGCTTGGCAGGGGGGCGCGGCACAGATACGCAGTATTTT
CDR3 protein: CASSLAGGRGTDTQYF

clone size: -
CDR3 length: 16
D gene: -
J gene: TRBJ2-3
V gene: TRBV9
CDR3 DNA: TGTGCCAGCAGCGTAGATCGGGACACCCCCACAGATACGCAGTATTTT
CDR3 protein: CASSVDRDTPTDTQYF

clone size: once
CDR3 length: 16
D gene: TRBD2
J gene: TRBJ2-5
V gene: TRBV10-3
CDR3 DNA: TGTGCCATCAGTGACTATCTAGCGGGAGTTGGTGAGACCCAGTACTTC
CDR3 protein: CAISDYLAGVGETQYF

clone size: -
CDR3 length: 14
D gene: -
J gene: TRBJ1-1
V gene: TRBV11-1
CDR3 DNA: TGTGCCAGCAGCTTCCGTGGACAGAACACTGAAGCTTTCTTT
CDR3 protein: CASSFRGQNTEAFF

clone size: -
CDR3 length: 16
D gene: -
J gene: TRBJ1-1
V gene: TRBV27
CDR3 DNA: TGTGCCAGCAGTTTATCGGGACAAACCATGAACACTGAAGCTTTCTTT
CDR3 protein: CASSLSGQTMNTEAFF

clone size: once
CDR3 length: 14
D gene: -
J gene: TRBJ2-2
V gene: TRBV1
CDR3 DNA: TGCACCAGCAAAAGGGGCACCAGAACCGGGGAGCTGTTTTTT
CDR3 protein: CTSKRGTRTGELFF

clone size: few
CDR3 length: 15
D gene: TRBD2
J gene: TRBJ2-1
V gene: TRBV10-3
CDR3 DNA: TGTGCCATCAGTGAGACCGTAGCGGGGGGCAATGAGCAGTTCTTC
CDR3 protein: CAISETVAGGNEQFF

clone size: -
CDR3 length: 14
D gene: -
J gene: TRBJ2-7
V gene: TRBV25-1
CDR3 DNA: TGTGCCAGCAGTGACAGGGTTAACTCCTACGAGCAGTACTTC
CDR3 protein: CASSDRVNSYEQYF

clone size: -
CDR3 length: 13
D gene: -
J gene: TRBJ2-3
V gene: TRBV30
CDR3 DNA: TGTGCCTGGAGTGTACAGGGCACAGATACGCAGTATTTT
CDR3 protein: CAWSVQGTDTQYF

clone size: -
CDR3 length: 14
D gene: TRBD2
J gene: TRBJ2-3
V gene: TRBV28
CDR3 DNA: TGTGCCAGCAGTTGGACTAGCGGGAGAGATACGCAGTATTTT
CDR3 protein: CASSWTSGRDTQYF

clone size: -
CDR3 length: 13
D gene: -
J gene: TRBJ1-1
V gene: TRBV7-9
CDR3 DNA: TGTGCCAGCAGCTTCGACAGATTCACTGAAGCTTTCTTT
CDR3 protein: CASSFDRFTEAFF

clone size: once
CDR3 length: 14
D gene: -
J gene: TRBJ2-7
V gene: TRBV3-1/TRBV3-2
CDR3 DNA: TGTGCCAGCAGCCAGGCGGGGTGGGACTACGAGCAGTACTTC
CDR3 protein: CASSQAGWDYEQYF

clone size: -
CDR3 length: 13
D gene: -
J gene: TRBJ1-2
V gene: TRBV28
CDR3 DNA: TGTGCCAGCAGCCCCGGGAGGGGTAGGGGCTACACCTTC
CDR3 protein: CASSPGRGRGYTF

clone size: -
CDR3 length: 16
D gene: -
J gene: TRBJ2-5
V gene: TRBV7-9
CDR3 DNA: TGTGCCAGCACCCCCTCACGGGCAGGGCCCCAAGAGACCCAGTACTTC
CDR3 protein: CASTPSRAGPQETQYF

clone size: -
CDR3 length: 13
D gene: -
J gene: TRBJ2-5
V gene: TRBV6-5
CDR3 DNA: TGTGCCAGCAGTTACGGGTCAGCGGAGACCCAGTACTTC
CDR3 protein: CASSYGSAETQYF

clone size: -
CDR3 length: 15
D gene: TRBD2
J gene: TRBJ2-3
V gene: TRBV7-2
CDR3 DNA: TGTGCCAGCAGCTTAGATGGCGGGAGGGGCGGTACGCAGTATTTT
CDR3 protein: CASSLDGGRGGTQYF